What follows are 24 T cell receptor beta chains derived from one specimen sequenced in a study of control samples from healthy donors and cancer patients. Generated by immunoSEQ multiplex PCR, the TCRdb table keeps only in-frame clones and is missing some. The sample contains under 110,000 clones, approximately 90% of which appear only once. Sequencing was carried out using blood. The receptors here all came from a man aged 25-40 years in good health.

The genes are TRBV7-9 and TRBJ1-3; D perhaps matches TRBD1 (5 bases). Trimming left V 1 base short and J 0 bases short, with 10 bases between. Germline V gene sequence: CDR1 SEHNR, CDR2 FQNEAQ (reference sequence). The CDR3 is 16 amino acids. The CDR3 reads CASSLVTGGSGNTIYF. Here the CDR3 DNA reads TGTGCCAGCAGCTTAGTCACTGGGGGCTCTGGAAACACCATATATTTT.

The J gene is TRBJ2-5, the V gene TRBV6-6; possibly TRBD1 or TRBD2 for D (5 bases each). V was trimmed by 7 bases and J by 4 bases, leaving 19 bases between them. The CDR3 loop spans 15 amino acids. Per germline, CDR1 MNHNY and CDR2 SVGAGI (reference sequence). CDR3 sequence: CASMIMVGAGETQYF. As DNA, the CDR3 is TGTGCCAGCATGATAATGGTCGGGGCTGGAGAGACCCAGTACTTC.

This clone was recorded a few times. The chain has TRBV6-5 and TRBJ1-2; a weak D match, TRBD1 (6 bases). With 6 bases removed from V and 3 bases from J, the gap between germline ends came to 17 bases. The CDR3 is 15 amino acids. Germline values: CDR1 MNHEY, CDR2 SVGAGI. For the CDR3, the DNA is TGTGCCAGCAGACCCCTCCTGGGGGGCCACTATGGCTACACCTTC. This gives the protein CASRPLLGGHYGYTF.

The rearrangement uses TRBV7-2 and TRBJ1-1; 8 bases are shared with TRBD1. Germline CDR1 reads SGHTA; CDR2 reads FQGNSA. The CDR3 extends over 15 amino acids. Trimming took 6 bases from V and 1 from J; bases not matched to a gene: 7. The CDR3 is CASRRQGIQNTEAFF. The CDR3 nucleotides are TGTGCCAGCAGGAGACAGGGGATCCAGAACACTGAAGCTTTCTTT.

This chain connects TRBV3-1 (or the pseudogene TRBV3-2) to TRBJ1-6; TRBD1 matches at 10 bases. With 3 bases clipped from V and 1 base from J, the junction kept 6 bases outside the gene matches. CDR3 length: 18 residues. Germline CDR1 reads LGHDT; CDR2 reads YNNKEL (reference sequence). The CDR3 protein is CASSHRQGAASYNSPLHF. The CDR3 DNA is TGTGCCAGCAGCCATCGACAGGGGGCGGCGTCCTATAATTCACCCCTCCACTTT.

This chain connects TRBV5-1 to TRBJ2-2, with D tentatively TRBD2 (7 bases). Per germline, CDR1 SGHRS and CDR2 YFSETQ. The CDR3 has 16 residues. V was pared by 0 bases and J by 7 bases, with 16 bases between. Here the CDR3 DNA reads TGCGCCAGCAGCTTGGAGGGGGGGGCTAATGGCGGGGAGCTGTTTTTT. It is translated as CASSLEGGANGGELFF.

This rearrangement joins TRBV18 to TRBJ1-1, with D perhaps TRBD1 (6 bases). V dropped 5 bases and J dropped 4 bases, with 14 bases sitting between them. Germline CDR1 and CDR2: KGHSH and LQKENI. The CDR3 covers 14 residues. The CDR3 loop reads CASSTQGKGTEAFF. The CDR3, as DNA: TGTGCCAGCTCAACACAGGGTAAGGGCACTGAAGCTTTCTTT.

The chain recombines TRBV14 with TRBJ1-1; 7 bases line up with TRBD1. Germline V CDR1 and CDR2: SGHDN, FVKESK. The CDR3 sequence is 14 residues long. J gave up 3 bases and V 5 bases, and 6 bases lay outside the gene matches. In DNA form, the CDR3 reads TGTGCCAGCAGCGAAGGGGGCGCTTACACTGAAGCTTTCTTT. Protein sequence: CASSEGGAYTEAFF.

This chain uses TRBV25-1 with TRBJ1-4; no definite D call. The CDR3 runs 16 residues. Deletions cut 4 bases from V and 0 bases from J, with 12 bases between. In germline, CDR1 is MGHDK, CDR2 SYGVNS. The CDR3 nucleotides are TGTGCCAGCAGTGTATCCAGGTCTGCAACTAATGAAAAACTGTTTTTT. Its protein product is CASSVSRSATNEKLFF.

This chain links TRBV27 with TRBJ2-5; TRBD1 matches at 10 bases. The CDR3 sequence is 15 residues long. Germline CDR1 and CDR2: MNHEY and SMNVEV (reference sequence). With 0 bases clipped from V and 4 bases from J, the junction kept 2 bases outside the gene matches. CDR3 region: CASSLSTGGVETQYF. The DNA for the CDR3 is TGTGCCAGCAGTTTATCGACAGGGGGCGTAGAGACCCAGTACTTC.

This rearrangement joins TRBV5-6 to TRBJ1-2; D gene uncertain. CDR3 length: 13 residues. Trimming stripped 0 bases from V and 7 bases from J, with 10 bases between. Germline V gene lookup returns CDR1 SGHDT and CDR2 YYEEEE. Here the CDR3 DNA reads TGTGCCAGCAGCTTGGAAAGGCGGCCTGGCTACACCTTC. Translation: CASSLERRPGYTF.

In the case of this clone: Germline and junction disagree at one end, which may indicate a read error. The chain joins TRBV7-9 to TRBJ1-2; D gene ambiguous. The germline V gene encodes CDR1 SEHNR and CDR2 FQNEAQ (reference sequence). This CDR3 contains 15 residues. This CDR3 is CASSSDRVLPMATDF. The CDR3, as DNA: TGTGCCAGCAGCTCGGACCGAGTATTACCTATGGCTACAGACTTC.

The genes are TRBV18 and TRBJ2-7, with D perhaps matching TRBD1 (6 bases). In germline, CDR1 is KGHSH, CDR2 LQKENI. CDR3 length: 17 amino acids. V was pared by 2 bases and J by 6 bases, with 23 bases between. In DNA form, the CDR3 reads TGTGCCAGCTCACCAGCAAGGCAGGGGCAGGACATCCTCGAGCAGTACGTC. Its translation: CASSPARQGQDILEQYV.

The rearrangement joins TRBV5-1 to TRBJ1-2; unclear D gene. Looked up from germline, CDR1 is SGHRS and CDR2 is YFSETQ. V lost 3 bases and J 1 base, leaving 7 bases between the germline ends. This CDR3 has 13 residues. The CDR3 DNA reads TGCGCCAGCAGCTCTTCGGTTAACTATGGCTACACCTTC. It specifies CASSSSVNYGYTF.

This chain connects TRBV12-5 to TRBJ1-6; the D is unclear. Germline loops: CDR1 LGHNT, CDR2 FRNRAP. This CDR3 is 16 amino acids long. V was clipped by 7 bases and J by 9 bases, with 22 bases between them. The CDR3 spells CASALKPGSSISPLHF. As DNA, the CDR3 is TGTGCTAGTGCCCTCAAACCCGGCAGCTCCATTTCACCCCTCCACTTT. The full variable domain, with the rest looked up from reference TRBV12-5 and TRBJ1-6, is DARVTQTPRHKVTEMGQEVTMRCQPILGHNTVFWYRQTMMQGLELLAYFRNRAPLDDSGMPKDRFSAEMPDATLATLKIQPSEPRDSAVYFCASALKPGSSISPLHFGNGTRLTVT.

J is TRBJ2-6 and V is TRBV28; a weak D match, TRBD1 (7 bases). CDR3 length equals 17 residues. CDR1 and CDR2 (germline): MDHEN, SYDVKM. Trimming took off 5 bases at V and 1 base at J, with 15 bases between the two ends. CDR3 nucleotide sequence: TGTGCCAGCAGTAGGGCAGGGGGGTCATCTGGGGCCAACGTCCTGACTTTC. It specifies CASSRAGGSSGANVLTF.

This clone was recorded a few times. The chain employs TRBV10-3 and TRBJ1-1; weak D call: TRBD1 (6 bases). The CDR3 has 12 amino acids. Germline-derived CDR1 and CDR2 are ENHRY and SYGVKD. With 5 bases removed from V and 5 bases from J, the gap between germline ends came to 9 bases. In nucleotides, the CDR3 is TGTGCCATCAGTCTAGGGGGAACTGAAGCTTTCTTT. Its protein product is CAISLGGTEAFF.

V gene TRBV18 combines with J gene TRBJ1-2; D ambiguous. V dropped 3 bases and J dropped 6 bases, with 8 bases sitting between them. The CDR3 consists of 12 residues. CDR1 and CDR2 (germline): KGHSH, LQKENI. This chain's CDR3 is CASSPGGNGYTF. The CDR3 nucleotides are TGTGCCAGCTCACCCGGAGGCAATGGCTACACCTTC.

The chain joins TRBV7-8 to TRBJ1-5, with D perhaps TRBD1 (6 bases). Germline V lookup: CDR1 SGHVS, CDR2 FQNEAQ. Trimming removed 1 base at V and 6 bases at J, with 13 bases between. The CDR3 loop spans 15 amino acids. The CDR3 coding sequence is TGTGCCAGCAGCTTAGTAGGGGGTGTAATTCAGCCCCAGCATTTT. Translating gives CASSLVGGVIQPQHF.

The genes are TRBV7-2 and TRBJ2-7; D perhaps matches TRBD1 (5 bases). Trimming took 4 bases from V and 2 from J, leaving 15 bases between them. The CDR3 contains 15 residues. Germline assignment: CDR1 SGHTA and CDR2 FQGNSA. DNA for the CDR3: TGTGCCAGCAGCTCCCGGGCAGGGTTCGCCTACGAGCAGTACTTC. It translates to CASSSRAGFAYEQYF.

This clone has more than one count but fewer than ten. The CDR3 protein is CASSLGGRDTDTQYF. The CDR3 nucleotides read TGTGCCAGCAGCTTGGGGGGGCGAGACACAGATACGCAGTATTTT. The chain links TRBV5-6 to TRBJ2-3, with a possible D match to TRBD1 (6 bases). CDR1 SGHDT and CDR2 YYEEEE come from the germline V gene. V was clipped by 0 bases and J by 2 bases, with 10 bases between them. The CDR3 spans 15 residues.

The V gene is TRBV4-2, the J gene TRBJ1-5; D gene uncertain. This CDR3 has 14 amino acids. V lost 1 base, J lost 9 bases, and 13 bases lay in between. Per the germline V gene, CDR1 is LGHNA and CDR2 is YNFKEQ. CDR3: CASSQVGSPGPQHF. In DNA form, the CDR3 reads TGTGCCAGCAGCCAAGTGGGCAGTCCAGGGCCCCAGCATTTT.

V and J are TRBV28 and TRBJ2-2; 8 bases align to TRBD2. The CDR3 spans 14 residues. The junction had 5 bases not matched to a gene; V was cut back by 7 bases and J by 4 bases. The germline V gene encodes CDR1 MDHEN and CDR2 SYDVKM. The CDR3 DNA sequence: TGTGCCAGCAAACGGGGGGGGATCACCGGGGAGCTGTTTTTT. Translated: CASKRGGITGELFF.

The CDR3 nucleotides are TGTGCCAGCAGGCCCTGGGGGTCGGCCAACGTCCTGACTTTC. Protein: CASRPWGSANVLTF. This chain links TRBV9 with TRBJ2-6; either TRBD1 or TRBD2 may supply D (5 bases each). This CDR3 is 14 amino acids long. CDR1 is SGDLS, CDR2 YYNGEE, per germline. The germline V and J ends were trimmed by 5 bases and 6 bases, with 12 bases remaining between them.